This passage covers 20 T cell receptor beta chains from one sample sequenced in a study of T-cell memory formation after mild COVID-19. MiXCR, run by TCRdb on the 5' RACE reads, gives a single entry per CDR3 protein. In the table there are around 110,000 distinct CDR3 sequences, around 14% of which are singletons. The sample was PBMCs or a T cell subset sorted from them (not recorded which). All receptors come from a man younger than 35 who had mild COVID-19 (a few samples of this study predate the infection). Cell type and time point are not known.

In this sample, this clonotype turned up a few times. Written as DNA, the CDR3 is TGTGCCAGCAGCGGACTGGGGACCGGCAACTATGGCTACACCTTC. This gives the protein CASSGLGTGNYGYTF. The gene calls are TRBV9 and TRBJ1-2, with D perhaps TRBD1 (5 bases). Germline V CDR1 and CDR2: SGDLS, YYNGEE. The CDR3 is made up of 15 amino acids. V dropped 3 bases and J dropped 2 bases, with 14 bases sitting between them.

V gene TRBV19 combines with J gene TRBJ1-2, with D hard to call. Trimming took off 1 base at V and 4 bases at J, with 7 bases between the two ends. Germline V gene lookup returns CDR1 LNHDA and CDR2 SQIVND (reference sequence). The CDR3 consists of 13 residues. In nucleotides, the CDR3 is TGTGCCAGTAGTATAGGGCAGATCTATGGCTACACCTTC. As protein: CASSIGQIYGYTF.

The V gene is TRBV19, the J gene TRBJ2-5; no clear D gene. Between the trimmed V and J ends, which lost 5 bases and 4 bases, there was a span of 8 bases. CDR3 length: 12 amino acids. The germline CDR1 and CDR2 sequences are LNHDA and SQIVND (reference sequence). CDR3: CASSRPGETQYF. DNA of the CDR3: TGTGCCAGTAGTCGACCCGGAGAGACCCAGTACTTC.

The chain has TRBV6-5 and TRBJ2-1, with TRBD2 as a possible D gene (6 bases). The germline gives CDR1 MNHEY, CDR2 SVGAGI. V lost 2 bases and J 9 bases, leaving 8 bases between the germline ends. This CDR3 has 12 residues. The CDR3 DNA follows: TGTGCCAGCAGTTACAGGGGAGGTGAGCAGTTCTTC. This gives the protein CASSYRGGEQFF.

There are a few counts of this clonotype. V usage is TRBV9 and J usage is TRBJ1-4; possibly TRBD1 for D (6 bases). The germline V and J ends were trimmed by 4 bases and 6 bases, with 13 bases remaining between them. CDR3 size: 14 residues. Germline CDR1 is SGDLS and CDR2 is YYNGEE. CDR3 nucleotide sequence: TGTGCCAGCAGCCTCAGGGGTTATGATGAAAAACTGTTTTTT. This encodes CASSLRGYDEKLFF.

This clonotype was seen only a few times. This chain connects TRBV23-1 to TRBJ2-3, with TRBD1 as a possible D gene (6 bases). TRBV23-1 is placed among ORFs of uncertain function. Trimming took off 4 bases at V and 3 bases at J, with 14 bases between the two ends. This CDR3 contains 15 residues. The CDR3 protein is CASSPRDTITDTQYF. For the CDR3, the DNA is TGCGCCAGCAGTCCACGGGACACCATAACAGATACGCAGTATTTT.

The rearrangement links TRBV29-1 to TRBJ1-1, with TRBD1 identical over 7 bases. The CDR3 has 11 amino acids. Losses at the gene ends were 3 bases for V and 6 bases for J; bases not matched to a gene: 1. CDR1 SQVTM and CDR2 ANQGSEA come from the germline V gene. CDR3 protein: CSVDTGAEAFF. CDR3 sequence (DNA): TGCAGCGTTGATACAGGGGCTGAAGCTTTCTTT.

This clonotype appeared a few times. The genes are TRBV3-1 and TRBJ1-1; 7 nucleotides agree with TRBD1. Germline CDR1 is LGHDT and CDR2 is YNNKEL (reference sequence). V gave up 8 bases and J gave up 5 bases; unmatched junction bases: 11. CDR3 length: 14 amino acids. CDR3 sequence reads: CASSPTGVWTEAFF. DNA of the CDR3: TGTGCCAGCTCACCTACAGGGGTGTGGACTGAAGCTTTCTTT.

The chain uses TRBV6-6 and TRBJ1-3; D not resolved. Trimming left V 4 bases short and J 6 bases short, with 16 bases between. Germline assignment: CDR1 MNHNY and CDR2 SVGAGI (reference sequence). There are 15 residues in the CDR3. The CDR3 here is CASSFGFGRQNTIYF. The CDR3 nucleotides are TGTGCCAGCAGTTTTGGTTTCGGACGGCAAAACACCATATATTTT.

This clonotype turned up a few times. The chain has TRBV5-6 and TRBJ2-2; TRBD1 is a possible D gene (7 bases). The CDR3 is made up of 14 amino acids. V was trimmed by 2 bases and J by 3 bases, leaving 8 bases between them. Germline V CDR1 and CDR2: SGHDT, YYEEEE. CDR3 protein: CASSFRGDTGELFF. The CDR3 coding sequence is TGTGCCAGCAGCTTCAGGGGGGACACCGGGGAGCTGTTTTTT.

This clonotype turned up a few times. The rearrangement links TRBV2 to TRBJ2-2; 7 bases are shared with TRBD1. V lost 2 bases, J lost 4 bases, and 7 bases stayed unmatched. In germline, CDR1 is SNHLY, CDR2 FYNNEI. The CDR3 is made up of 16 amino acids. CDR3 in DNA: TGTGCCAGCAGTGAAATTTGGGACAGCCCCACCGGGGAGCTGTTTTTT. It specifies CASSEIWDSPTGELFF.

Ten or more counts support this clonotype. The CDR3 DNA is TGCGCCAGCAGCTTGGCCCCAGGAGTTTACGAGCAGTACGTC. Its protein is CASSLAPGVYEQYV. J is TRBJ2-7 and V is TRBV5-1; D unresolved. CDR3 length: 14 amino acids. V was pared by 0 bases and J by 4 bases, with 11 bases between. Germline CDR1 reads SGHRS; CDR2 reads YFSETQ.

The chain employs TRBV6-5 and TRBJ2-1; D uncertain. Trimming took 2 bases from V and 1 from J, leaving 9 bases between them. Germline CDR1 and CDR2: MNHEY and SVGAGI. The CDR3 loop spans 15 amino acids. The CDR3: CASSYLVGSYNEQFF. CDR3 nucleotide sequence: TGTGCCAGCAGTTACCTGGTAGGGTCCTACAATGAGCAGTTCTTC.

This clonotype appeared a few times. The gene calls are TRBV3-2 and TRBJ2-3; the table's D call of TRBD2 was not tested on the DNA. TRBV3-2 is described as a pseudogene. The CDR3 is 16 residues long. CDR3 loop: CASSQDGTSVTDTQYF. In DNA, the CDR3 is TGTGCCAGCAGCCAAGACGGGACTAGCGTCACAGATACGCAGTATTTT.

This clonotype was observed at least ten times. The chain's CDR3 is CASSLQRHSYNEQFF. CDR3 bases: TGCGCCAGCAGCTTGCAGAGGCACTCCTACAATGAGCAGTTCTTC. The chain is built from TRBV5-1 and TRBJ2-1; D remains ambiguous. CDR1 is SGHRS and CDR2 is YFSETQ in the germline V gene. The CDR3 contains 15 residues. V lost 1 base and J lost 0, with 8 bases in between.

This chain uses TRBV11-2 with TRBJ2-7, with 8 bases identical to TRBD2. CDR1 is SGHAT and CDR2 is FQNNGV in the germline V gene. V dropped 4 bases and J dropped 0; count of bases not matched to a gene: 8. This CDR3 contains 16 residues. In DNA, the CDR3 is TGTGCCAGCAGCTCGGCGGGGACTAGGAGCTCCTACGAGCAGTACTTC. It specifies CASSSAGTRSSYEQYF.

This clonotype was counted only a few times. The chain employs TRBV10-2 and TRBJ2-7; 9 bases agree with TRBD1. Germline V gene lookup returns CDR1 WSHSY and CDR2 SAAADI. Losses at the gene ends were 4 bases for V and 5 bases for J; bases not matched to a gene: 9. This CDR3 spans 15 amino acids. The CDR3, as DNA: TGCGCCAGCAGTGCACCCCGGGACAGGGCGGACGAGCAGTACTTC. It encodes CASSAPRDRADEQYF.

This clonotype was seen a few times. V gene TRBV29-1 combines with J gene TRBJ1-2; perhaps TRBD1 as D (5 bases). CDR1 is SQVTM and CDR2 is ANQGSEA in the germline V gene. The CDR3 has 15 residues. V lost 7 bases and J lost 6, with 24 bases in between. The chain's CDR3 is CSGEGLAGPLDGYTF. Here the CDR3 DNA reads TGCAGCGGGGAGGGCCTGGCAGGGCCACTGGATGGCTACACCTTC.

V gene TRBV20-1 combines with J gene TRBJ2-5; the D gene is possibly TRBD2 (6 bases). Germline V gene lookup returns CDR1 DFQATT and CDR2 SNEGSKA (reference sequence). The V gene lost 3 bases and the J gene lost 3 bases, with 23 bases spanning the gap. The CDR3 runs to 17 residues. CDR3 DNA sequence: TGCAGTGCTAGGGGGGGATCTTCGCGGGGCGCCGAAGAGACCCAGTACTTC. This sequence encodes CSARGGSSRGAEETQYF.

This clonotype was detected a few times. The chain uses TRBV24-1 and TRBJ2-3, with no clear D. This CDR3 contains 12 residues. V lost 0 bases to trimming and J lost 6 bases, with 3 bases between them. The V gene's germline CDR1 is KGHDR and CDR2 SFDVKD. CDR3 bases: TGTGCCACCAGTGATTTGCGGGATACGCAGTATTTT. It codes for CATSDLRDTQYF.